Many counts were recorded for the clone carrying this T cell receptor (beta chain). The target antigen is unknown. These data originate in a study of T cell repertoires in cytomegalovirus infection. Notes on the study in general: CMV carriers with the relevant HLA were identified by cumulative public TCR beta family frequency.

A single record per CDR3 protein comes from TCRdb applying MiXCR to the reads. Of around 280,000 distinct CDR3 sequences detected, about 9.1% appear once; the ten largest clones hold more than 2.5%. J lost 2 bases, V lost 8 bases, and 11 bases had no gene match. The CDR3 loop spans 17 amino acids. Germline CDR1 MNHEY, CDR2 SVGEGT. The sequenced sample was PBMCs. This chain connects TRBV6-2 or TRBV6-3 to TRBJ2-6; 8 bases align to TRBD1. The source of this sequence is a human donor in good health (CMV status not recorded). Some clones in this sample may be carry-over from other donors' samples. The CDR3 region has the DNA TGTGCCAGCGCAAAGGACAGGGTTATTGCTGGGGCCAACGTCCTGACTTTC. Translation gives CASAKDRVIAGANVLTF.